This TCR beta chain was captured by sequencing in a study of T cells after somatic rescue of genetic block. Only in-frame clones appear in the TCRdb table, and some are missing; sequencing was by immunoSEQ multiplex PCR. Among about 12,000 clones, over 55% were seen once, and the ten largest hold 10% to 15%. V lost 1 base, J lost 3 bases, and 10 bases lay in between. The CDR3 has 14 amino acids. Germline V gene data show CDR1 as KGHSY and CDR2 as FQNENV. The receptor comes from a boy younger than 18. The chain combines TRBV16 with TRBJ2-7; D possibly corresponds to TRBD1 (6 bases). The specimen was peripheral blood mononuclear cells (PBMCs). In DNA, the CDR3 is TGTGCCAGCAGCCAATTCGGACAGAACTACGAGCAGTACTTC. Translation: CASSQFGQNYEQYF.